The 27 T cell receptor beta chains below were found in one sample sequenced in a study of shared clonotypes between healthy human individuals. Measured with immunoSEQ multiplex PCR; TCRdb has only the in-frame clones, and not every one. This sample carries 400,000 to 550,000 clones, 79% of them seen once, and the ten largest clones take about an eighth. Input material: PBMCs. The receptor source for this set is a woman aged 40 to 49 in good health. Some clones in this sample may be carry-over from other donors' samples.

This chain links TRBV18 with TRBJ2-1; TRBD2 aligns across 7 bases. The V and J ends lost 3 bases and 0 bases, in that order; junction bases with no gene match: 2. The CDR3 has 15 residues. Germline V gives CDR1 KGHSH, CDR2 LQKENI. For the CDR3, the DNA is TGTGCCAGCTCACCGCTAGCGGACTCCTACAATGAGCAGTTCTTC. Its protein is CASSPLADSYNEQFF.

This clone was seen just once. The chain has TRBV28 and TRBJ1-2; possibly TRBD1 for D (5 bases). The CDR3 length is 12 residues. Germline lookup yields CDR1 MDHEN and CDR2 SYDVKM. The ends were cut back, 11 bases at V and 4 bases at J, with 14 bases in the middle. The CDR3 DNA reads TGTGCCCTACACCGAGGGGCCTATGGCTACACCTTC. Residues: CALHRGAYGYTF.

This clone was seen a few times. The rearrangement links TRBV6-5 to TRBJ2-3; 9 positions agree with TRBD1. The CDR3 sequence is 15 residues long. Germline CDR1 and CDR2: MNHEY and SVGAGI. Trimming took 2 bases from V and 2 from J; bases not matched to a gene: 2. CDR3 sequence (DNA): TGTGCCAGCAGTTACGACAGGGGGAACACAGATACGCAGTATTTT. Residues: CASSYDRGNTDTQYF.

This chain links TRBV9 with TRBJ2-2; D is unclear. Trimming took off 0 bases at V and 6 bases at J, with 9 bases between the two ends. Germline values: CDR1 SGDLS, CDR2 YYNGEE. The CDR3 extends over 14 amino acids. CDR3 DNA sequence: TGTGCCAGCAGCGTAGTGAGGAGCGCCGGGGAGCTGTTTTTT. This sequence encodes CASSVVRSAGELFF.

The V call is TRBV18, the J call TRBJ1-6; D gene ambiguous. The CDR3 covers 13 residues. Between the trimmed V and J ends, which lost 6 bases and 10 bases, there was a span of 13 bases. In germline, CDR1 is KGHSH, CDR2 LQKENI. The CDR3 DNA reads TGTGCCAGCTCCACTGGGAGTGTCTCACCCCTCCACTTT. Translation gives CASSTGSVSPLHF.

V gene TRBV30 combines with J gene TRBJ2-3; possibly TRBD1 for D (5 bases). V was cut by 4 bases and J by 0 bases, with 14 bases left in between. The V gene's germline CDR1 is GTSNPN and CDR2 SVGIG (reference sequence). The CDR3 spans 15 residues. CDR3 residues: CAWNLQASSTDTQYF. For the CDR3, the DNA is TGTGCCTGGAATCTACAGGCGTCTAGCACAGATACGCAGTATTTT.

The V gene is TRBV12-2, the J gene TRBJ1-5. TRBV12-2 is a known pseudogene. The CDR3 loop spans 14 amino acids. This chain's CDR3 is CASRFRNSNQPQHF. The CDR3 DNA sequence: TGTGCAAGTCGCTTTCGAAATAGCAATCAGCCCCAGCATTTT.

On this clone itself: Within the sample, other DNA sequences also encode this same CDR3. The chain carries TRBV27 and TRBJ1-6; TRBD1 is a possible D gene (5 bases). Between the trimmed V and J ends, which lost 6 bases and 8 bases, there was a span of 20 bases. The CDR3 is made up of 16 amino acids. CDR1 is MNHEY, CDR2 SMNVEV, per germline (reference sequence). In nucleotides, the CDR3 is TGTGCCAGCAGCTTAGGGGAACGGGGCGTGTATTCACCCCTCCACTTT. It encodes CASSLGERGVYSPLHF.

The genes are TRBV7-2 and TRBJ2-7; no reliable D call. There are 14 residues in the CDR3. The germline V gene has CDR1 SGHTA and CDR2 FQGNSA. V lost 1 base and J lost 0, with 7 bases in between. For the CDR3, the DNA is TGTGCCAGCAGCTTAGGAAGTGTCTCCTACGAGCAGTACTTC. Residues: CASSLGSVSYEQYF.

In its sample, this clone was seen once. The J gene is TRBJ2-5, the V gene TRBV5-1; 8 bases fit TRBD1. Losses at the gene ends were 5 bases for V and 0 bases for J; bases not matched to a gene: 6. This CDR3 has 15 amino acids. Germline CDR1 is SGHRS and CDR2 is YFSETQ. The CDR3 sequence is CASSSQGADQETQYF. Written as DNA, the CDR3 is TGCGCCAGCAGTTCCCAGGGGGCGGACCAAGAGACCCAGTACTTC.

The sample holds one count of this clone. CDR3 amino acids: CASRRGTSGRKHTGELFF. In DNA form, the CDR3 reads TGCGCCAGTCGCCGCGGGACTAGCGGGAGAAAGCACACCGGGGAGCTGTTTTTT. V and J are TRBV5-1 and TRBJ2-2; 14 nucleotides match TRBD2. The CDR3 sequence is 18 residues long. Germline loops: CDR1 SGHRS, CDR2 YFSETQ. V gave up 8 bases and J gave up 3 bases; unmatched junction bases: 12.

The V and J genes are TRBV2 and TRBJ1-3, with D possibly TRBD1 on 5 matching bases. Germline-derived CDR1 and CDR2 are SNHLY and FYNNEI. The CDR3 loop spans 15 amino acids. V lost 5 bases and J lost 0, with 11 bases in between. The CDR3 DNA reads as TGTGCCAGCAGTCGACAGCCGATCTCTGGAAACACCATATATTTT. Its protein product is CASSRQPISGNTIYF. Combining the CDR3 with reference TRBV2 and TRBJ1-3 gives the whole variable domain EPEVTQTPSHQVTQMGQEVILRCVPISNHLYFYWYRQILGQKVEFLVSFYNNEISEKSEIFDDQFSVERPDGSNFTLKIRSTKLEDSAMYFCASSRQPISGNTIYFGEGSWLTVV.

This chain uses TRBV10-3 with TRBJ2-7, with 7 positions matching TRBD2. Per the germline V gene, CDR1 is ENHRY and CDR2 is SYGVKD. The CDR3 covers 15 residues. V was pared by 2 bases and J by 5 bases, with 9 bases of the junction left unmatched. The CDR3 DNA follows: TGTGCCATCAGTGAGAGTGGGAGGGCTTTCAACGAGCAGTACTTC. It translates to CAISESGRAFNEQYF.

The chain carries TRBV6-6 and TRBJ2-2; D uncertain. Between the trimmed V and J ends, which lost 5 bases and 0 bases, there was a span of 4 bases. The CDR3 runs to 13 residues. Germline lookup yields CDR1 MNHNY and CDR2 SVGAGI (reference sequence). In nucleotides, the CDR3 is TGTGCCAGCAGTAACACGAACACCGGGGAGCTGTTTTTT. Protein sequence: CASSNTNTGELFF.

In DNA form, the CDR3 reads TGTGCCAGCAGCGTAGGTTTTCAAGAGACCCAGTACTTC. Its translation: CASSVGFQETQYF. This chain connects TRBV9 to TRBJ2-5; D gene uncertain. The V end lost 0 bases, the J end lost 2 bases, and 5 bases lay between the germline ends. Germline CDR1 reads SGDLS; CDR2 reads YYNGEE. CDR3 length: 13 residues.

The V call is TRBV5-6, the J call TRBJ1-1; weak D call: TRBD1 (6 bases). Germline values: CDR1 SGHDT, CDR2 YYEEEE. CDR3 size: 15 residues. V shed 0 bases and J shed 3 bases, with 12 bases lying between them. CDR3 coding DNA: TGTGCCAGCAGCTTGGGAAGGACAGCACACACTGAAGCTTTCTTT. It yields the protein CASSLGRTAHTEAFF.

There are a few counts of this clone. The chain combines TRBV19 with TRBJ1-5; the D gene is possibly TRBD1 (5 bases). Trimming shortened V by 6 bases and J by 4 bases, and 16 bases separated the two germline ends. The germline V gene encodes CDR1 LNHDA and CDR2 SQIVND (reference sequence). This CDR3 comprises 15 residues. CDR3 sequence: CASRSGTLTNQPQHF. In nucleotides, the CDR3 is TGTGCCAGTAGGAGCGGGACTCTTACAAATCAGCCCCAGCATTTT.

This chain links TRBV5-1 with TRBJ1-5, with D hard to call. The germline V and J ends were trimmed by 0 bases and 5 bases, with 9 bases remaining between them. Per the germline V gene, CDR1 is SGHRS and CDR2 is YFSETQ. The CDR3 consists of 14 residues. Here the CDR3 DNA reads TGCGCCAGCAGCTTGGATCCGAATGATCAGCCCCAGCATTTT. The encoded protein is CASSLDPNDQPQHF.

The rearrangement links TRBV19 to TRBJ2-2, with no clear D. This CDR3 comprises 14 residues. The V gene lost 3 bases and the J gene lost 7 bases, with 12 bases spanning the gap. CDR1 LNHDA and CDR2 SQIVND come from the germline V gene (reference sequence). In DNA, the CDR3 is TGTGCCAGTAGTATTTCTGGTAGTAGCGGGGAGCTGTTTTTT. Translated, it gives CASSISGSSGELFF.

CDR3 amino acids: CASSPGTSNSEQFF. CDR3 in DNA: TGCGCCAGCAGCCCCGGGACTAGTAACAGTGAGCAGTTCTTC. V and J are TRBV4-3 and TRBJ2-1; 8 positions agree with TRBD2. The CDR3 consists of 14 residues. V gave up 4 bases and J gave up 9 bases; unmatched junction bases: 8. The germline CDR1 and CDR2 sequences are LGHNA and YSLEER.

This clone was counted a single time. The V gene is TRBV28, the J gene TRBJ2-5; 12 bases line up with TRBD2. The CDR3 totals 13 residues. CDR1 is MDHEN and CDR2 is SYDVKM in the germline V gene. Unmatched junction bases numbered 0, after V lost 6 bases and J lost 4 bases. The CDR3 DNA follows: TGTGCCAGCAGGACTAGCGGGAGAGAGACCCAGTACTTC. Its protein is CASRTSGRETQYF.

This chain connects TRBV28 to TRBJ2-7; TRBD1 aligns across 8 bases. This CDR3 has 14 residues. V lost 5 bases to trimming and J lost 5 bases; unmatched junction nucleotides: 8. Per germline, CDR1 MDHEN and CDR2 SYDVKM. CDR3 amino acids: CASSPTGGTHEQYF. DNA for the CDR3: TGTGCCAGCAGTCCCACAGGGGGAACCCACGAGCAGTACTTC. Looking up the rest from reference TRBV28 and TRBJ2-7 gives the full variable domain: DVKVTQSSRYLVKRTGEKVFLECVQDMDHENMFWYRQDPGLGLRLIYFSYDVKMKEKGDIPEGYSVSREKKERFSLILESASTNQTSMYLCASSPTGGTHEQYFGPGTRLTVT.

The chain couples TRBV16 to TRBJ2-2, with D possibly called TRBD1 or TRBD2 (5 bases each). Germline-derived CDR1 and CDR2 are KGHSY and FQNENV. This CDR3 has 16 amino acids. The V gene lost 2 bases and the J gene lost 2 bases, with 12 bases spanning the gap. CDR3 in amino acids: CASSQNLGDNTGELFF. The DNA of the CDR3 is TGTGCCAGCAGCCAAAACCTGGGGGACAACACCGGGGAGCTGTTTTTT.

The chain has TRBV29-1 and TRBJ2-3; D might be TRBD2 (7 bases). The CDR3 spans 15 residues. V was pared by 7 bases and J by 1 base, with 18 bases between. Germline lookup yields CDR1 SQVTM and CDR2 ANQGSEA. For the CDR3, the DNA is TGCAGCGCAGAAGGGGGGGAGGGAGGCACAGATACGCAGTATTTT. This codes for CSAEGGEGGTDTQYF.

V usage is TRBV30 and J usage is TRBJ1-2; D ambiguous. This CDR3 region has 14 residues. Looked up from germline, CDR1 is GTSNPN and CDR2 is SVGIG (reference sequence). Trimming took 0 bases from V and 1 from J, leaving 9 bases between them. The CDR3: CAWSVGSNNYGYTF. DNA of the CDR3: TGTGCCTGGAGTGTAGGGTCAAATAACTATGGCTACACCTTC.

The chain recombines TRBV15 with TRBJ2-3, with D perhaps TRBD1 (6 bases). The CDR3 consists of 16 residues. The V end lost 0 bases, the J end lost 5 bases, and 15 bases lay between the germline ends. CDR1 LNHNV and CDR2 YYDKDF come from the germline V gene (reference sequence). The CDR3 nucleotides are TGTGCCACCAGCAGAGATCAGGGCGCAGGGGTAGATACGCAGTATTTT. It is translated as CATSRDQGAGVDTQYF.

This clone has a handful of counts. The CDR3 DNA reads TGTGCCAGCAGTACCCAGCGGGAGCAGTTCTTC. Its translation: CASSTQREQFF. The chain has TRBV6-5 and TRBJ2-1; possible D gene TRBD2, 5 bases. Deletions cut 5 bases from V and 10 bases from J, with 9 bases between. The CDR3 sequence is 11 residues long. The germline CDR1 and CDR2 sequences are MNHEY and SVGAGI.